Presented here are 12 T cell receptor beta chains from one specimen sequenced in a study of post-analysis software for immune sequencing data (dated by TCRdb to about 2015). The full study reports these points: Significantly higher frequencies in patients than in controls were found for five TRBV segments, including TRBV5-6, TRBV5-1 and TRBV20-1.

Libraries were prepared through PCR. These reads were obtained on an Illumina HiSeq 2500. To reduce PCR and sequencing biases, unique molecular identifiers were incorporated into the TCR beta cDNA libraries. The public reads were run again by TCRdb, first through fastp at Q25 and then through MiXCR, and only productive beta chains were kept. When rows share a CDR3 protein, they turn into one entry using the most common DNA and genes. The sample records roughly 540,000 distinct CDR3 sequences, roughly 34% of which are singletons. Approximately 6% of the sample belongs to the ten largest clones. Their specific antigens are unknown. Material for sequencing was blood. The origin of the receptors is a girl between 2 and 17 years old with multiple sclerosis.

This clonotype has a handful of counts. J is TRBJ2-5 and V is TRBV20-1; D tentatively fits TRBD1 or TRBD2 (5 bases each). Germline V lookup: CDR1 DFQATT, CDR2 SNEGSKA (reference sequence). Between the trimmed V and J ends, which lost 2 bases and 4 bases, there was a span of 17 bases. This CDR3 has 15 residues. The CDR3 region has the DNA TGCAGTGCTAGAAATAGAGGGGTAAGAGGAGAGACCCAGTACTTC. Translating gives CSARNRGVRGETQYF.

The sample holds a few counts of this clonotype. CDR3 protein: CASSRAKNIQYF. For the CDR3, the DNA is TGTGCCAGCAGTAGAGCCAAAAACATTCAGTACTTC. The chain recombines TRBV6-6 with TRBJ2-4; D unresolved. CDR1 MNHNY and CDR2 SVGAGI come from the germline V gene (reference sequence). The ends were cut back, 5 bases at V and 0 bases at J, with 2 bases in the middle. The CDR3 is made up of 12 amino acids.

Ten or more counts support this clonotype. J is TRBJ2-7 and V is TRBV6-6; 7 bases fit TRBD2. From germline, CDR1 is MNHNY and CDR2 SVGAGI (reference sequence). CDR3 length equals 16 residues. V gave up 8 bases and J gave up 0 bases; unmatched junction bases: 13. Written as DNA, the CDR3 is TGTGCCAGCCGGGGGTTTGGTAGCGGGTTCTCCTACGAGCAGTACTTC. Translation gives CASRGFGSGFSYEQYF.

The chain employs TRBV10-1 and TRBJ2-7; the match to TRBD1 covers 10 bases. The J call is in doubt because the DNA end fits TRBJ2-5 better. The CDR3 is 15 amino acids. Germline CDR1 and CDR2: WNHNN and SYGVQD (reference sequence). In DNA form, the CDR3 reads TGCGCCAGCAGCCTTTCACCGGGACAGGGGGAGACCCAGTACTTC. Translating gives CASSLSPGQGETQYF.

V usage is TRBV11-2 and J usage is TRBJ2-3; 8 nucleotides align to TRBD2. Germline V CDR1 and CDR2: SGHAT, FQNNGV. This CDR3 has 18 amino acids. The V and J ends lost 0 bases and 2 bases, in that order; junction bases with no gene match: 10. The CDR3 region is CASSLDLGGSGVTDTQYF. CDR3 coding DNA: TGTGCCAGCAGCTTAGATCTGGGGGGTAGCGGGGTCACAGATACGCAGTATTTT.

On this clonotype itself: One end of the junction does not line up with germline, which may come from a read error. V and J are TRBV15 and TRBJ1-2; D uncertain. CDR1 and CDR2 (germline): LNHNV, YYDKDF (reference sequence). This CDR3 contains 16 residues. CDR3 bases: TGTGCCACCAGCAGGGGTTCCGGGTCTTCCCTCTATGGCTGCACCTTC. This translates into CATSRGSGSSLYGCTF.

This clonotype was counted between two and nine times. The genes are TRBV29-1 and TRBJ2-3; TRBD2 agrees at 10 bases. V shed 6 bases and J 2 bases; nucleotides not matched to a gene: 2. From germline, CDR1 is SQVTM and CDR2 ANQGSEA. This CDR3 contains 13 residues. For the CDR3, the DNA is TGCAGCGTACTAGCGGGGACCACAGATACGCAGTATTTT. Translation gives CSVLAGTTDTQYF.

The chain has TRBV12-3 or TRBV12-4 and TRBJ2-7; D is uncertain. V dropped 6 bases and J dropped 5 bases, with 17 bases sitting between them. This CDR3 has 14 amino acids. In DNA, the CDR3 is TGTGCCAGCAGCGACGAAGTTTCAGCCGACGAGCAGTACTTC. It encodes CASSDEVSADEQYF.

This clonotype came up a few times. The rearrangement joins TRBV9 to TRBJ1-5, with 7 bases identical to TRBD1. The junction had 17 bases not matched to a gene; V was cut back by 3 bases and J by 11 bases. Germline CDR1 is SGDLS and CDR2 is YYNGEE. CDR3 length equals 16 residues. This CDR3 reads CASSGRRDSQSMAQHF. The CDR3 coding sequence is TGTGCCAGCAGCGGACGAAGGGACAGCCAATCCATGGCCCAGCATTTT.

In its sample, this clonotype was seen a few times. The V gene is TRBV5-1, the J gene TRBJ2-1; D perhaps matches TRBD1 (5 bases). V was clipped by 2 bases and J by 0 bases, with 15 bases between them. The CDR3 contains 17 residues. From germline, CDR1 is SGHRS and CDR2 YFSETQ. The CDR3 DNA follows: TGCGCCAGCAGCTTAGACAGACAGTTGGGCTCCTACAATGAGCAGTTCTTC. The encoded protein is CASSLDRQLGSYNEQFF.

A word on this clonotype: It is likely a read error, because the conserved phenylalanine at the end of the CDR3 is missing. This rearrangement joins TRBV20-1 to TRBJ2-5; TRBD2 aligns across 7 bases. Germline loops: CDR1 DFQATT, CDR2 SNEGSKA (reference sequence). The CDR3 totals 15 residues. The V and J ends lost 6 bases and 0 bases, in that order; junction bases with no gene match: 10. CDR3 nucleotide sequence: TGCAGTGCCACGCCACGAGCGGGGAACCAAGAGACCCAGTACCTC. It codes for CSATPRAGNQETQYL.

In the case of this clonotype: The junction and the germline gene differ at one end; a read error may be behind it. V is TRBV20-1 and J is TRBJ2-4; TRBD2 aligns across 13 bases. The CDR3 consists of 18 residues. Germline assignment: CDR1 DFQATT and CDR2 SNEGSKA (reference sequence). This chain's CDR3 is CSAKTSGGNLIAKNTQYF. The CDR3, as DNA: TGCAGTGCTAAGACTAGCGGGGGGAATCTTATAGCCAAAAACACTCAGTACTTC.